Listed below are T cell receptor beta chains from one sample, sequenced in a study of T cells in Graves' hyperthyroidism and ophthalmopathy. MiXCR was run by TCRdb on the multiplex PCR reads, yielding one entry per CDR3 protein. The repertoire holds about 210,000 distinct CDR3 sequences, with 17% as singletons. Input material: blood. The receptors stem from a man aged 45-65 years with Graves' hyperthyroidism. Both conserved end residues are trimmed from each CDR3. Fields, in order: V gene, J gene, CDR3 protein.

TRBV12-3/TRBV12-4	TRBJ1-2	ASSSPGSGGYT
TRBV4-3	TRBJ2-7	ASSQYPNSYEQY
TRBV20-1	TRBJ2-7	SARSGTFPYYEQY
TRBV4-1	TRBJ1-1	ASRQGRLNTEAF
TRBV12-3/TRBV12-4	TRBJ2-7	ASSLAGRGYEQY
TRBV6-2/TRBV6-3	TRBJ2-1	AIRARSYNEQF
TRBV28	TRBJ2-3	ASTVSGSGTDTQY
TRBV6-2/TRBV6-3	TRBJ2-1	ASSRTSGRSGNEQF
TRBV7-9	TRBJ2-1	ASSSPGLRNEQF
TRBV28	TRBJ2-7	ASSAPGPLYEQY
TRBV18	TRBJ2-2	ASSPRPALELF
TRBV18	TRBJ2-3	ASSPRASGAGDTQY
TRBV5-1	TRBJ2-3	ASSLTGGPDTQY
TRBV15	TRBJ2-7	ATSRDIMMGATLGGQY
TRBV20-1	TRBJ2-7	SASRTSGSPEQY
TRBV30	TRBJ2-5	AGTSGSLETQY
TRBV7-2	TRBJ2-4	ASSPGRAENIQY
TRBV19	TRBJ2-2	ASSGYSGTVTGELF
TRBV5-1	TRBJ1-2	ASSTRGFPRNYGYT
TRBV5-1	TRBJ2-1	ASSLGTSGATNEQF
TRBV5-5	TRBJ1-1	ASSLVSGRVANTEAF
TRBV6-2/TRBV6-3	TRBJ2-2	ASTSSYTGELF
TRBV27	TRBJ1-3	ASSPIDGNTIY
TRBV28	TRBJ2-1	ASSWTSGRASYNEQF
TRBV19	TRBJ2-5	ASSPTTYQETQY
TRBV4-3	TRBJ1-6	ASSRETGGYNSPLH